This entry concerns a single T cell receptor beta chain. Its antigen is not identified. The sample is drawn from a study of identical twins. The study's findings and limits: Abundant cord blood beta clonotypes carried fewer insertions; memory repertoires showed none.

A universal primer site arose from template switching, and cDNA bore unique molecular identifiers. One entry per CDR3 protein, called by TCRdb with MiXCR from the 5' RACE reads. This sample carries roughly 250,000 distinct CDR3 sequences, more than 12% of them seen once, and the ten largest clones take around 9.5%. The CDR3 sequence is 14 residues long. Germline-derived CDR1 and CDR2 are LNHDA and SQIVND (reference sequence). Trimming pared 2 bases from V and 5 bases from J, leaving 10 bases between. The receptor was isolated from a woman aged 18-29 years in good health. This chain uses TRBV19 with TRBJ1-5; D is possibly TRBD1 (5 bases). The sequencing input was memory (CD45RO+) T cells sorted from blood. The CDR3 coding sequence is TGTGCCAGTAGTATATCGGGGGAGGATCAGCCCCAGCATTTT. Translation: CASSISGEDQPQHF.